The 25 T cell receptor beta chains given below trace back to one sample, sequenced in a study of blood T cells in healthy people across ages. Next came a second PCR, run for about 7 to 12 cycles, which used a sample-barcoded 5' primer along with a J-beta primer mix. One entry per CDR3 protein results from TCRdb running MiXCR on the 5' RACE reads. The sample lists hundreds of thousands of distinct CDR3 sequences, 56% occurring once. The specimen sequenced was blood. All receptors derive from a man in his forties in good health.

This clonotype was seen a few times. The DNA for the CDR3 is TGTGCCAGCAGCCCTCCGTGGGGGAGGGAAGAGACCCAGTACTTC. Translating it yields CASSPPWGREETQYF. V and J are TRBV12-3 or TRBV12-4 and TRBJ2-5; TRBD2 matches 7 bases. V gave up 6 bases and J gave up 3 bases; unmatched junction bases: 10. The CDR3 is 15 amino acids.

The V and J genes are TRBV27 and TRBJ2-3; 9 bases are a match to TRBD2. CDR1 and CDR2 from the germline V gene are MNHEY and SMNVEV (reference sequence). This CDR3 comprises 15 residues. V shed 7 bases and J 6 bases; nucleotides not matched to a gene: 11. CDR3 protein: CASNTPGTSPDTQYF. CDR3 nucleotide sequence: TGTGCCAGCAATACCCCCGGGACTAGCCCTGATACGCAGTATTTT.

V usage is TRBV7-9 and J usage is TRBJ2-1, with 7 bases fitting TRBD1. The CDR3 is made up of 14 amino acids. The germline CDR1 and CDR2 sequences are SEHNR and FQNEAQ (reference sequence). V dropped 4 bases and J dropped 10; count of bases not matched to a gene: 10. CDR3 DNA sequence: TGTGCCAGCAGCTCACCTACAGGGGCAGCGGAGCAGTTCTTC. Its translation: CASSSPTGAAEQFF.

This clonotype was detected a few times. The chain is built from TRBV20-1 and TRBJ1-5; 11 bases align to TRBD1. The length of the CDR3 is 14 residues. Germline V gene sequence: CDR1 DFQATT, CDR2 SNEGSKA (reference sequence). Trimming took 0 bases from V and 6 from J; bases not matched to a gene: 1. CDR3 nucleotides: TGCAGTGCTAGAGAGGACAGGGGGCTTCAGCCCCAGCATTTT. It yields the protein CSAREDRGLQPQHF.

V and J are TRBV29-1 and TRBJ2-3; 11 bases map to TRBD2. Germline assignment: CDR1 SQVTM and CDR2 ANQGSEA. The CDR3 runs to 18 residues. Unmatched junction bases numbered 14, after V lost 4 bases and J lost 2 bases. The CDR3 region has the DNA TGCAGCGTTGGCCCTTTCGCTAGCGGGGGGCACTTCACAGATACGCAGTATTTT. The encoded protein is CSVGPFASGGHFTDTQYF.

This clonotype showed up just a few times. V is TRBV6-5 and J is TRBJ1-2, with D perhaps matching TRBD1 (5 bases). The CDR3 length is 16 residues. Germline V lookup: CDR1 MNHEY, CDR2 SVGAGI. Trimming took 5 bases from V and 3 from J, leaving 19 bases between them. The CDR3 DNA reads TGTGCCAGCAGTCCCTTCGGGCAGGGATGGGACTATGGCTACACCTTC. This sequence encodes CASSPFGQGWDYGYTF.

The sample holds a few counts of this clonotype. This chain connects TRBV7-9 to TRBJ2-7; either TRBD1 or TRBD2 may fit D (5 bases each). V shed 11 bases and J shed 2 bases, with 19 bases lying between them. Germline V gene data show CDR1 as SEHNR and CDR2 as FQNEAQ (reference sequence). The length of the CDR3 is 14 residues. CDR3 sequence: CASTSGTNPYEQYF. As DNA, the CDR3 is TGTGCCTCCACTTCCGGGACGAACCCCTACGAGCAGTACTTC.

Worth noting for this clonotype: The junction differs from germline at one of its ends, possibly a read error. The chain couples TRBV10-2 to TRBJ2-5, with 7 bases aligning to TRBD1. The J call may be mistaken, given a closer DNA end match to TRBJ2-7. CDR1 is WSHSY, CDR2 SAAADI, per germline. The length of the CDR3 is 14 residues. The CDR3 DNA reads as TGCGCCGGCAGTGAGGGCAGGGGGTCGGACGAGCAGTACTTC. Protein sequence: CAGSEGRGSDEQYF.

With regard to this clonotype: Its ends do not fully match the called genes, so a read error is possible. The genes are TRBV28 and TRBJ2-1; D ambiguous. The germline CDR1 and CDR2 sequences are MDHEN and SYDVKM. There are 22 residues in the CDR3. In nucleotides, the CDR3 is TGCGCCAGCAGTTTTATTTTCAATAGATTAAGAGATACCCAAATCTCCTACAATGAGCAGTTCTTC. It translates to CASSFIFNRLRDTQISYNEQFF.

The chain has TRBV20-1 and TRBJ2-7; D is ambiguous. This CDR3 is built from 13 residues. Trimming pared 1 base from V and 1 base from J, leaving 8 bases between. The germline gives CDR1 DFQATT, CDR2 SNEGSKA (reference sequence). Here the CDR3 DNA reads TGCAGTGCTAGAGCTTCACATTCCTACGAGCAGTACTTC. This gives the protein CSARASHSYEQYF.

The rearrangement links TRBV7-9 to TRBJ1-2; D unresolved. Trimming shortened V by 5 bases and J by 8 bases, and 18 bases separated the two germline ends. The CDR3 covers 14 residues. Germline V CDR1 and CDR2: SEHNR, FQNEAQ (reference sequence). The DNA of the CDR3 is TGTGCCAGCAGCCCCACCGTGGGCGACCCCGGCTACACCTTC. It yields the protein CASSPTVGDPGYTF.

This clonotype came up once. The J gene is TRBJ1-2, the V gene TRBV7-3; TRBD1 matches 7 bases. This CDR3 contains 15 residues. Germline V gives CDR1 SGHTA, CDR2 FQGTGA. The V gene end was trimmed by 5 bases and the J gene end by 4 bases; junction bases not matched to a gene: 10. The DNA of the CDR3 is TGTGCCAGCAGCCCCCAGGGGGGAGAAGCCTATGGCTACACCTTC. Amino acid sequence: CASSPQGGEAYGYTF. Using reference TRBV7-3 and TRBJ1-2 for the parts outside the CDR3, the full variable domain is GAGVSQTPSNKVTEKGKYVELRCDPISGHTALYWYRQSLGQGPEFLIYFQGTGAADDSGLPNDRFFAVRPEGSVSTLKIQRTERGDSAVYLCASSPQGGEAYGYTFGSGTRLTVV.

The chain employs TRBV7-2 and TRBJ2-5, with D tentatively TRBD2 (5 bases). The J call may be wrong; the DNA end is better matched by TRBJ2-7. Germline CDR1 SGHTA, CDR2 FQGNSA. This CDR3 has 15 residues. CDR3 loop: CASSVPRGNPYEQYF. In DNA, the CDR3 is TGTGCCAGCAGCGTCCCGCGAGGGAACCCCTACGAGCAGTACTTC.

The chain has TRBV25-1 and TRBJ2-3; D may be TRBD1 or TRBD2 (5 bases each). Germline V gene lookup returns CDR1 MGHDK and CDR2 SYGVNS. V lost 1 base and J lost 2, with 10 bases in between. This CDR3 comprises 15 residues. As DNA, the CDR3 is TGTGCCAGCAGTGAATTTACGGGACCCACAGATACGCAGTATTTT. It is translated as CASSEFTGPTDTQYF.

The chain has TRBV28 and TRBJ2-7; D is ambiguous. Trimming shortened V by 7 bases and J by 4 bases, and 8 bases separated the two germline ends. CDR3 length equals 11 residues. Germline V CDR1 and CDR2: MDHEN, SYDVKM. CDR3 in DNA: TGTGCCAGCACTTCGAGGTACGAGCAGTACTTC. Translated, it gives CASTSRYEQYF.

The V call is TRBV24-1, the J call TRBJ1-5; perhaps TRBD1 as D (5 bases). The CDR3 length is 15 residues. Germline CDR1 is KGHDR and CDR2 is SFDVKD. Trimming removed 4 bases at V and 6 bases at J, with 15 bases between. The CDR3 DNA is TGTGCCACCAGTGACAGGGAGGAATGGGGTCAGCCCCAGCATTTT. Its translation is CATSDREEWGQPQHF.

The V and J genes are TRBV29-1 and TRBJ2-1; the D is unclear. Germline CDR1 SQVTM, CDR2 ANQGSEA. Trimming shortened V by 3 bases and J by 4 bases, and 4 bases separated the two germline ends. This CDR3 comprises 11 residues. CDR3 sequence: CSVDLYNEQFF. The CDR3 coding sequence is TGCAGCGTTGATCTGTACAATGAGCAGTTCTTC.

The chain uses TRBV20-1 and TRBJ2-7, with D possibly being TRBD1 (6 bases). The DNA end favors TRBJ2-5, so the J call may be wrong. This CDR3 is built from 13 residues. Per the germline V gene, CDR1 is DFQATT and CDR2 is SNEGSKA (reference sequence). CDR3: CSAMSDSQETQYF. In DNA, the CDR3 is TGCAGTGCTATGTCGGACAGCCAAGAGACCCAGTACTTC.

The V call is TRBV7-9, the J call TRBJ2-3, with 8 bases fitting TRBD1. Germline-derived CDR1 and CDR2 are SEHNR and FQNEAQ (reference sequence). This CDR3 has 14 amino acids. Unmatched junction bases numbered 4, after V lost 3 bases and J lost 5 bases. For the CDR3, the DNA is TGTGCCAGCAGCTTGGGACAGGCAGAAGATACGCAGTATTTT. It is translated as CASSLGQAEDTQYF.

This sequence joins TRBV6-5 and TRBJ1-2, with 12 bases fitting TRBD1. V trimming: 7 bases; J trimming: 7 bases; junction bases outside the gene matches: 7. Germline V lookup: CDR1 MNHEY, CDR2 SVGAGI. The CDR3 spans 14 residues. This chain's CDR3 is CASTRGQGASGYTF. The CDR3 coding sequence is TGTGCCAGCACTCGGGGACAGGGGGCCTCTGGCTACACCTTC.

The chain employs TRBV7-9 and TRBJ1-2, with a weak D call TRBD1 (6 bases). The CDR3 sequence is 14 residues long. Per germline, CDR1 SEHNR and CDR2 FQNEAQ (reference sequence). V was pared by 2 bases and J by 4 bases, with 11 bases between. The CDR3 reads CASSLSEGGYGYTF. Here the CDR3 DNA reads TGTGCCAGCAGCTTATCAGAGGGGGGCTATGGCTACACCTTC.

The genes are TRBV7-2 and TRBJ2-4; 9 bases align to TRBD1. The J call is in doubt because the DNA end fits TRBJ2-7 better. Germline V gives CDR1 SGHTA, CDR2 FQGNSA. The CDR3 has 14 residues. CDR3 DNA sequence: TGTGCCAGCAGCCCGCAGACAGGGGGGCGCGAGCAGTACTTC. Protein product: CASSPQTGGREQYF.

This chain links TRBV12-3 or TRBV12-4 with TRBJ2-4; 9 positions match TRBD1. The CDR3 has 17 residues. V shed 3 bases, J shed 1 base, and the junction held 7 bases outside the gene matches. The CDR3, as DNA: TGTGCCAGCAGTTTCGAACCCGGGACAGGGGCCAAAAACATTCAGTACTTC. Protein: CASSFEPGTGAKNIQYF.

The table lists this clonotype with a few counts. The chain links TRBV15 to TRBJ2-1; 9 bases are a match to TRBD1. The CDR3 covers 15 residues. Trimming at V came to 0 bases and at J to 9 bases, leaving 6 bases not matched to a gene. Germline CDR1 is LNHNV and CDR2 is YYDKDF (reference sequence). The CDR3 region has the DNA TGTGCCACCAGCAGAGACCCGGGGACAGGGACTGAGCAGTTCTTC. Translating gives CATSRDPGTGTEQFF.

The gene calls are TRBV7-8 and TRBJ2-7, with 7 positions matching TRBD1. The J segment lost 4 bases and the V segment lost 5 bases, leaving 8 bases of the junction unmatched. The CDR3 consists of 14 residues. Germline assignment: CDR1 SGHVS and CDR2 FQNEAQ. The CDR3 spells CASSLGRDRYEQYF. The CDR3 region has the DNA TGTGCCAGCAGCCTAGGACGGGACAGATACGAGCAGTACTTC.